This TCR beta chain was profiled in a study of beta chain features in type 1 diabetes listed by TCRdb under 2018. For the wider study: Mean age, gender distribution, total cell number and subset yield did not differ between patients and healthy donors. A total of 85 million to 140 million sorted cells were examined across all samples, and the number of cells per subset was strongly correlated with RNA yield. The study compared the TCRB repertoires of sorted circulating CD4+ T cell subsets in recently diagnosed type 1 diabetes patients with those in matched healthy donors. Whereas all 28 donors provided naive and central memory subsets, regulatory and stem cell-like memory subsets were isolated from just 8 patients and roughly 8 healthy donors. The full study reports these points: The naive, central memory and regulatory TCRB repertoires appeared to resemble one another more closely among patients than among healthy donors. HLA sub-analyses involved small numbers of individuals, so any influence of HLA type on TCRB rearrangement remained unresolved. Shorter templates might have been favored by PCR, but patient and control samples were amplified and corrected together, so both groups would have been affected equally by any skew. In all four CD4+ subsets, TCRB CDR3 length was moderately but significantly shorter in type 1 diabetes patients. Patients with type 1 diabetes made fewer insertions and deleted more nucleotides at VDJ recombination sites, implying thymic rearrangement abnormalities. Because cDNA was sequenced instead of genomic DNA, activated cells with high expression could be over-represented, although the groups did not differ in activation or CD3 levels.

The High Capacity cDNA Reverse Transcription Kit was used to reverse transcribe all of the isolated RNA, meaning that expressed TCRB transcripts were what got sequenced. Naive, central memory and regulatory T cell samples underwent deep immunoSEQ sequencing, averaging about 3.57 million total reads per sample. After sorted cells were lysed in RLT buffer, RNA was extracted with DNase-treated RNeasy Micro or Mini kits, with the choice depending on cell number. Each cell subset was processed separately to prevent cross-contamination, with patient and healthy donor samples processed together. The immunoSEQ multiplex PCR was used to amplify TCRB sequences from cDNA, generating 87-bp fragments that spanned the CDR3 region. Amplicons were sequenced on the Illumina HiSeq platform. The paper's data handling went like this. PCR bias was corrected computationally using synthetic template baselines, and reads within Hamming distance 2 were collapsed, with unmergeable singletons discarded. By aligning reads against IMGT, V, D and J genes, CDR3 length, and insertions or deletions at six rearrangement sites were assigned. Within each subset, clonotype counts were normalized to sorted cell number, after which true diversity and Gini coefficients were computed with the tcR R package. The overlap coefficient, calculated on TCRB nucleotide sequences, was used to quantify repertoire sharing. The table was pulled from immuneACCESS by TCRdb, which kept in-frame rearrangements only. Such tables lose some clones; where checked, under half of the loss comes from unresolved V genes, and the rest has no known cause. That table is the source of V, J and clone size, and D and trimming were worked out from the DNA. Here the sample has around 290,000 clones; roughly 8% occur a single time. The biggest ten clones account for roughly 1% of the sample.

The table lists this clone with a few counts. It has no known antigen specificity. No base quality values were provided; no much bigger clone lies one nucleotide off. From each donor, a single peripheral blood sample of about 120 mL on average was drawn into heparinised tubes. A BD FACSAria II was used to sort naive, central memory, regulatory and stem cell-like memory CD4+ T cells with a panel that included CD45RO, CCR7, CD25, CD127, CD95 and CD27. Every sorted population had a purity above 95%. PBMCs were isolated immediately by Lymphoprep density gradient centrifugation and stained directly without culture. So that batch effects would be minimized, each experiment stained and sorted samples in pairs, pairing one healthy donor with one patient. CDR1 is given as LGHNA and CDR2 as YNFKEQ, both from the germline V gene. The CDR3 runs 14 amino acids, cysteine and phenylalanine included. The kept DNA is CDR3 alone, 42 bases in frame from the first base. The junction shows trimming of 4 bases on V and 0 bases on J, plus 6 bases between the germline ends.

Sample: central memory CD4+ T cells from blood. This chain joins TRBV4-2 to TRBJ2-2; TRBD1 is a possible D gene, resting on 5 matching bases. This TCR came from a woman between 18 and 30 years old in good health. The nucleotides are TGTGCCAGCAGCCCCAGGGCGAACACCGGGGAGCTGTTTTTT. It specifies CASSPRANTGELFF.